This is a list of T cell receptor beta chains from one sample in a study of identical twins. TCRdb re-derived calls from the 5' RACE reads in MiXCR, one entry per CDR3 protein. The data contain approximately 490,000 distinct CDR3 sequences, 20% to 25% of them singletons. This same sample was also taken into another study, of yellow fever vaccine responses in identical twins.

Sequenced sample: CD4+ T cells sorted from blood. The receptors were gathered from a woman under 30 in good health. The CDR3 runs from the conserved cysteine through the conserved F or W. Each record gives: V gene, J gene, D gene, clone size, CDR3 DNA, CDR3 protein. D genes are given only for firm matches. For some rows the clone size is stated as once, few or many, or as a class when expanded; others skip it.

TRBV5-1	TRBJ2-1	-	-	TGCGCCAGCAGCTATCAGGGTGCGGGACAGCCTTACAATGAGCAGTTCTTC	CASSYQGAGQPYNEQFF
TRBV6-1	TRBJ2-4	-	-	TGTGCCAGCAATTCCCCTCAGTACTTC	CASNSPQYF
TRBV20-1	TRBJ1-5	-	-	TGCAGTGCTCGACAGGTGAATAGCAATCAGCCCCAGCATTTT	CSARQVNSNQPQHF
TRBV7-2	TRBJ2-1	TRBD2	few	TGTGCCAGCAGCTTAGGGGTAGCGGGGAGCTCCTACAATGAGCAGTTCTTC	CASSLGVAGSSYNEQFF
TRBV19	TRBJ2-1	-	few	TGTGCCGTCGCCGGGGGAGGTTTTTACAATGAGCAGTTCTTC	CAVAGGGFYNEQFF
TRBV3-1	TRBJ1-1	-	few	TGTGCCAGCAGCCAGACGGACACTGAAGCTTTCTTT	CASSQTDTEAFF
TRBV5-6	TRBJ2-3	-	few	TGTGCCAGCAGCTTGGGAGCAAGGTTAGATACGCAGTATTTT	CASSLGARLDTQYF
TRBV20-1	TRBJ1-5	-	-	TGCAGTGCTAGTCAGGGTGGTGGCAATCAGCCCCAGCATTTT	CSASQGGGNQPQHF
TRBV11-1	TRBJ2-2	TRBD2	few	TGTGCCAGCAGCCCACTAGCTTCGATAGCGGGGGGGCCGAACACCGGGGAGCTGTTTTTT	CASSPLASIAGGPNTGELFF
TRBV5-1	TRBJ2-2	-	-	TGCGCCAGCAGCGCAGGAAAAACGAACACCGGGGAGCTGTTTTTT	CASSAGKTNTGELFF
TRBV27	TRBJ2-3	TRBD1	few	TGTGCCAGCAGTAAAAGGGGGCTGAGATTGACAGATACGCAGTATTTT	CASSKRGLRLTDTQYF
TRBV2	TRBJ2-5	-	-	TGTGCCAGCAGTGGCGGGTCCCGGACCCAGTACTTC	CASSGGSRTQYF
TRBV10-3	TRBJ2-2	-	few	TGTGCCATCAGCCAGGCGGCCACGAACACCGGGGAGCTGTTTTTT	CAISQAATNTGELFF
TRBV5-1	TRBJ2-7	TRBD2	many	TGCGCCAGCAGCTTGGACCTCCGTTCGGGTAGCGGGCGGAGCTCCTACGAGCAGTACTTC	CASSLDLRSGSGRSSYEQYF
TRBV7-8	TRBJ1-1	-	few	TGTGCCAGCAGCGCGTCTGTGGGTTTGAACACTGAAGCTTTCTTT	CASSASVGLNTEAFF
TRBV29-1	TRBJ2-1	-	few	TGCAGCGTTGAAGGCGGGGTGTACAATGAGCAGTTCTTC	CSVEGGVYNEQFF
TRBV28	TRBJ2-5	-	-	TGTGCCAGCAGTTTTACCGGGCGCGAGACCCAGTACTTC	CASSFTGRETQYF
TRBV20-1	TRBJ2-1	TRBD2	-	TGCAGTGCTTTCTCGGGACTAGTTATCAATGAGCAGTTCTTC	CSAFSGLVINEQFF
TRBV29-1	TRBJ2-5	-	-	TGCAGCGTAGCCTCTTCTACGGGTGGGGGGACCCAGTACTTC	CSVASSTGGGTQYF
TRBV29-1	TRBJ2-3	TRBD2	-	TGCAGCGTTTTTAGCGGGAGGAGCCGGGGCACAGATACGCAGTATTTT	CSVFSGRSRGTDTQYF
TRBV7-9	TRBJ2-2	-	few	TGTGCCAGCAGCTCTACGGGACCCGCGAACACCGGGGAGCTGTTTTTT	CASSSTGPANTGELFF
TRBV28	TRBJ1-2	TRBD1	few	TGTGCCAGCAGGGTGGCGGGGACAGGAGTCTATGGCTACACCTTC	CASRVAGTGVYGYTF
TRBV18	TRBJ1-2	-	-	TGTGCCAGCTCACCCAGTCGGAGTCCTCTTCTTAACTATGGCTACACCTTC	CASSPSRSPLLNYGYTF
TRBV2	TRBJ2-2	-	-	TGTGCCAGCAGCGCTGAAACTAGGACAGCCGGGGAGCTGTTTTTT	CASSAETRTAGELFF
TRBV18	TRBJ2-2	-	-	TGTGCCAGCTCACCACCTGCGCAGGGAGGAACCGGGGAGCTGTTTTTT	CASSPPAQGGTGELFF
TRBV4-1	TRBJ1-2	-	few	TGCGCCAGCAGCGGGCGGGTGGACGGAAACTATGGCTACACCTTC	CASSGRVDGNYGYTF
TRBV5-1	TRBJ2-1	-	many	TGCGCCAGCAGCTTCGGGCTAGGGGAGCAGTTCTTC	CASSFGLGEQFF
TRBV28	TRBJ1-5	-	few	TGTGCCAGCAGTCCCCTTGTATGGACCCAGCATTTT	CASSPLVWTQHF
TRBV28	TRBJ2-1	-	few	TGTGCCACCGCCCGATCAGCCAGATACAATGAGCAGTTCTTC	CATARSARYNEQFF
TRBV9	TRBJ2-4	-	-	TGTGCCAGCAGCCCACAGCCCGAGGCGAACATTCAGTACTTC	CASSPQPEANIQYF
TRBV12-3/TRBV12-4	TRBJ2-7	TRBD1	few	TGTGCCAGCAATTTCGGGACAGGGGCCTACGAGCAGTACTTC	CASNFGTGAYEQYF
TRBV29-1	TRBJ2-5	-	many	TGCAGCGTTTTCACCTGGGTGGGTAACCAAGAGACCCAGTACTTC	CSVFTWVGNQETQYF
TRBV5-1	TRBJ2-4	TRBD2	-	TGCGCCAGCAGGTCGGAGCGGGGGGCCATTCAGTACTTC	CASRSERGAIQYF
TRBV20-1	TRBJ2-3	TRBD2	-	TGCAGTGCTAGCGGGACTAGCGGAGCAGATACGCAGTATTTT	CSASGTSGADTQYF
TRBV10-3	TRBJ2-2	TRBD1	-	TGTGCCACCTCCCTGGTACAGGGGACCGGGGAGCTGTTTTTT	CATSLVQGTGELFF
TRBV7-9	TRBJ2-3	TRBD1	-	TGTGCCAGCAGCTTAGGGGACAGTGCCACAGATACGCAGTATTTT	CASSLGDSATDTQYF
TRBV29-1	TRBJ2-1	-	-	TGCAGCGTACGCCCAAGGGACAATGAGCAGTTCTTC	CSVRPRDNEQFF
TRBV2	TRBJ2-2	TRBD1	-	TGTGCCAGCCAACAGGGGATAGCGAACACCGGGGAGCTGTTTTTT	CASQQGIANTGELFF
TRBV5-1	TRBJ1-4	TRBD1	-	TGCGCCAGCAGCAGGACAGGGGAAAATGAAAAACTGTTTTTT	CASSRTGENEKLFF
TRBV4-2	TRBJ2-3	-	few	TGTGCCAGCAGCCTAGACCCCGAGAGCACAGATACGCAGTATTTT	CASSLDPESTDTQYF
TRBV12-3/TRBV12-4	TRBJ1-2	TRBD1	many	TGTGCCAGCAGTTCTCAGACAGGGTTTGGTGGCTACACCTTC	CASSSQTGFGGYTF
TRBV5-1	TRBJ2-2	TRBD2	-	TGCGCCAGCAGCGGGGCGAGGGGACTAGCGGGCAACACCGGGGAGCTGTTTTTT	CASSGARGLAGNTGELFF